These T cell receptor beta chains were read from a single sample in a study of shared clonotypes between healthy human individuals. Measured with immunoSEQ multiplex PCR; TCRdb has only the in-frame clones, and not every one. The sample includes about 2.1 million clones, 80% to 95% of them seen just once. The sequenced sample consisted of naive CD8+ T cells from PBMCs. Source of these receptors: a man aged 18 to 29 in good health. Some clones in this sample may be carry-over from other donors' samples. Each CDR3 is given with its conserved first and last residue. A D gene is named only where the DNA matches it firmly. Rows may omit the clone size; those that give it use once, few, many or a size class.

cdr3_nt: TGTGCCAGCATTCGACTGAAAGGGGGCACAGATACGCAGTATTTT
cdr3_aa: CASIRLKGGTDTQYF
v_call: TRBV2
clone_size: -
j_call: TRBJ2-3
d_call: -

cdr3_nt: TGTGCCAGCACCCCGCCGGGGGCGGTTGATGAAAAACTGTTTTTT
cdr3_aa: CASTPPGAVDEKLFF
v_call: TRBV7-9
clone_size: -
j_call: TRBJ1-4
d_call: -

cdr3_nt: TGTGCCAGCAGCCCAGGGGGTTGGTATAATTCACCCCTCCACTTT
cdr3_aa: CASSPGGWYNSPLHF
v_call: TRBV5-6
clone_size: -
j_call: TRBJ1-6
d_call: TRBD1

cdr3_nt: TGTGCCTGTGCGTCTAGCGGGAGGGCGACAGATACGCAGTATTTT
cdr3_aa: CACASSGRATDTQYF
v_call: TRBV30
clone_size: once
j_call: TRBJ2-3
d_call: TRBD2

cdr3_nt: TGTGCCAGCAGCTGGAGAAAGGGCAGCACTGAAGCTTTCTTT
cdr3_aa: CASSWRKGSTEAFF
v_call: TRBV7-9
clone_size: -
j_call: TRBJ1-1
d_call: -

cdr3_nt: TGTGCCAGCAGCCAGGGGGACACAGATACGCAGTATTTT
cdr3_aa: CASSQGDTDTQYF
v_call: TRBV7-9
clone_size: -
j_call: TRBJ2-3
d_call: TRBD1

cdr3_nt: TGCAGCGTTGAAGATTGGGCGGGAGGGCCGCAGACAAAAAACATTCAGTACTTC
cdr3_aa: CSVEDWAGGPQTKNIQYF
v_call: TRBV29-1
clone_size: -
j_call: TRBJ2-4
d_call: TRBD2

cdr3_nt: TGTGCCATCCCGTGGAGGGCCAATCAGCCCCAGCATTTT
cdr3_aa: CAIPWRANQPQHF
v_call: TRBV21-1
clone_size: -
j_call: TRBJ1-5
d_call: -

cdr3_nt: TGCGCCAGCAGTGGGGCCGGAGTCGGGATCACTGAAGCTTTCTTT
cdr3_aa: CASSGAGVGITEAFF
v_call: TRBV10-2
clone_size: -
j_call: TRBJ1-1
d_call: -

cdr3_nt: TGTGCCAGCAGCACTCACGCTGTGCCCTCCTACAATGAGCAGTTCTTC
cdr3_aa: CASSTHAVPSYNEQFF
v_call: TRBV11-2
clone_size: -
j_call: TRBJ2-1
d_call: -

cdr3_nt: TGCGCCAGCAGCCTCCGCCCACTAGTTTCGGAGACCCAGTACTTC
cdr3_aa: CASSLRPLVSETQYF
v_call: TRBV4-1
clone_size: -
j_call: TRBJ2-5
d_call: -

cdr3_nt: TGTGCCAGCAGCCGGGGTAGCGGGAGATCCTACGAGCAGTACTTC
cdr3_aa: CASSRGSGRSYEQYF
v_call: TRBV7-9
clone_size: -
j_call: TRBJ2-7
d_call: TRBD2

cdr3_nt: TGTGCCATCGGGGCTGGGGGAGCTTTCTTT
cdr3_aa: CAIGAGGAFF
v_call: TRBV11-2
clone_size: -
j_call: TRBJ1-1
d_call: -

cdr3_nt: TGTGCCAGTAGTATCACAGAGACCTACGAGCAGTACTTC
cdr3_aa: CASSITETYEQYF
v_call: TRBV19
clone_size: -
j_call: TRBJ2-7
d_call: -

cdr3_nt: TGTGCCAGCAGCGAAATACAGGGAGTGCAGACCCAGTACTTC
cdr3_aa: CASSEIQGVQTQYF
v_call: TRBV9
clone_size: -
j_call: TRBJ2-5
d_call: -

cdr3_nt: TGTGCCAGCAGTTGGGGGCGGGCCGGGGAGCTGTTTTTT
cdr3_aa: CASSWGRAGELFF
v_call: TRBV27
clone_size: -
j_call: TRBJ2-2
d_call: -

cdr3_nt: TGTGCCAGCAGTTTAGTGTCGGGGGCAGGGGCTGAAGCTTTCTTT
cdr3_aa: CASSLVSGAGAEAFF
v_call: TRBV27
clone_size: -
j_call: TRBJ1-1
d_call: -

cdr3_nt: TGTGCCAGCAGAACCGAACTAGCGGACCATTACAATGAGCAGTTCTTC
cdr3_aa: CASRTELADHYNEQFF
v_call: TRBV7-8
clone_size: -
j_call: TRBJ2-1
d_call: TRBD2

cdr3_nt: TGTGCCAGTAGTATACTTGGCGGATCCTACGAGCAGTACTTC
cdr3_aa: CASSILGGSYEQYF
v_call: TRBV19
clone_size: -
j_call: TRBJ2-7
d_call: -

cdr3_nt: TGTGCCAGCAGTCCCGGGGCACCTGAAGCTTTCTTT
cdr3_aa: CASSPGAPEAFF
v_call: TRBV28
clone_size: -
j_call: TRBJ1-1
d_call: -

cdr3_nt: TGTGCCAGCAGTTTCTTCAACCCCTTGAACACTGAAGCTTTCTTT
cdr3_aa: CASSFFNPLNTEAFF
v_call: TRBV28
clone_size: -
j_call: TRBJ1-1
d_call: -

cdr3_nt: TGTGCCAACTCCCAGGGGGCCCCGTACCAAGAGACCCAGTACTTC
cdr3_aa: CANSQGAPYQETQYF
v_call: TRBV19
clone_size: -
j_call: TRBJ2-5
d_call: TRBD1

cdr3_nt: TGTGCCAGCAGCCCCCAGGGACGCGGGGCCAACGTCCTGACTTTC
cdr3_aa: CASSPQGRGANVLTF
v_call: TRBV9
clone_size: -
j_call: TRBJ2-6
d_call: -

cdr3_nt: TGTGCCAGCAGCCACTTAGCGGGAGTAGACACCGGGGAGCTGTTTTTT
cdr3_aa: CASSHLAGVDTGELFF
v_call: TRBV7-6
clone_size: -
j_call: TRBJ2-2
d_call: TRBD2

cdr3_nt: TGCGCCAGCAGCCAAGGGAGACTACAGGGGAGCTCCTACAATGAGCAGTTCTTC
cdr3_aa: CASSQGRLQGSSYNEQFF
v_call: TRBV4-1
clone_size: -
j_call: TRBJ2-1
d_call: TRBD1

cdr3_nt: TGTGCCACGAGGGGGTCAGATACGCAGTATTTT
cdr3_aa: CATRGSDTQYF
v_call: TRBV6-6
clone_size: -
j_call: TRBJ2-3
d_call: -

cdr3_nt: TGTGCCAGCAGCGAGGCCGGGACTAGCGGGAGTAACGAGCAGTACTTC
cdr3_aa: CASSEAGTSGSNEQYF
v_call: TRBV9
clone_size: -
j_call: TRBJ2-7
d_call: TRBD2

cdr3_nt: TGTGCCAGCAGTATGACAGGGAGCAACACTGAAGCTTTCTTT
cdr3_aa: CASSMTGSNTEAFF
v_call: TRBV28
clone_size: -
j_call: TRBJ1-1
d_call: TRBD1

cdr3_nt: TGTGCCACCAGCAGAGTTCCGGGACAGACCAACAATGAGCAGTTCTTC
cdr3_aa: CATSRVPGQTNNEQFF
v_call: TRBV15
clone_size: -
j_call: TRBJ2-1
d_call: TRBD1

cdr3_nt: TGTGCCAGCAGCTTGGCCCTAGCGGGAGTTGATAGCTACGAGCAGTTCTTC
cdr3_aa: CASSLALAGVDSYEQFF
v_call: TRBV5-5
clone_size: -
j_call: TRBJ2-1
d_call: TRBD2

cdr3_nt: TGTGCCAGCAGTATCACAGATACGCAGTATTTT
cdr3_aa: CASSITDTQYF
v_call: TRBV5-6
clone_size: -
j_call: TRBJ2-3
d_call: -

cdr3_nt: TGTGCCAGCAGCCCCGGGACTAGCGGGATGTTTGCAGATACGCAGTATTTT
cdr3_aa: CASSPGTSGMFADTQYF
v_call: TRBV7-9
clone_size: -
j_call: TRBJ2-3
d_call: TRBD2

cdr3_nt: TGTGCCAGCAGTCAAGGGTGGCAGGTCACAGATACGCAGTATTTT
cdr3_aa: CASSQGWQVTDTQYF
v_call: TRBV9
clone_size: -
j_call: TRBJ2-3
d_call: -

cdr3_nt: TGTGCCAGCAGTTCCGAGCGCGGCCAGCCCCAGCATTTT
cdr3_aa: CASSSERGQPQHF
v_call: TRBV6-5
clone_size: -
j_call: TRBJ1-5
d_call: -

cdr3_nt: TGTGCCAGCAGCGTAGGGGGGGCGGCTCGGAACGAGCAGTACTTC
cdr3_aa: CASSVGGAARNEQYF
v_call: TRBV9
clone_size: -
j_call: TRBJ2-7
d_call: -

cdr3_nt: TGTGCCAGTAGGTCCGCGATGAGCTCCTACAATGAGCAGTTCTTC
cdr3_aa: CASRSAMSSYNEQFF
v_call: TRBV19
clone_size: -
j_call: TRBJ2-1
d_call: -

cdr3_nt: TGTGCCAGCAGTTTAGGCGGGAGCTACGAGCAGTACTTC
cdr3_aa: CASSLGGSYEQYF
v_call: TRBV27
clone_size: few
j_call: TRBJ2-7
d_call: TRBD2

cdr3_nt: TGTGCCAGTAAGGACAGGGGGCGAGGCGAGACCCAGTACTTC
cdr3_aa: CASKDRGRGETQYF
v_call: TRBV19
clone_size: -
j_call: TRBJ2-5
d_call: TRBD1

cdr3_nt: TGTGCCAGCAGCTCGGGACGCGATCAGCCCCAGCATTTT
cdr3_aa: CASSSGRDQPQHF
v_call: TRBV7-9
clone_size: -
j_call: TRBJ1-5
d_call: -

cdr3_nt: TGTGCCAGCAGCCACGGACTAGCGGGAAGGGATGAGCAGTTCTTC
cdr3_aa: CASSHGLAGRDEQFF
v_call: TRBV7-3
clone_size: once
j_call: TRBJ2-1
d_call: TRBD2

cdr3_nt: TGTGCCAGCAGCGACGGTGGGGGGGCGAATGAAAAACTGTTTTTT
cdr3_aa: CASSDGGGANEKLFF
v_call: TRBV9
clone_size: -
j_call: TRBJ1-4
d_call: -

cdr3_nt: TGTGCCAGCAGCGAATCTGGACAGGGGAGGACAGATACGCAGTATTTT
cdr3_aa: CASSESGQGRTDTQYF
v_call: TRBV9
clone_size: -
j_call: TRBJ2-3
d_call: TRBD1

cdr3_nt: TGTGCCAGCAGTCAAGACAACAGGGGGGGTGACGAGCAGTACTTC
cdr3_aa: CASSQDNRGGDEQYF
v_call: TRBV28
clone_size: -
j_call: TRBJ2-7
d_call: -

cdr3_nt: TGTGCCAGCAGGGTATATAGCGGGAGCTCCTACAATGAGCAGTTCTTC
cdr3_aa: CASRVYSGSSYNEQFF
v_call: TRBV27
clone_size: -
j_call: TRBJ2-1
d_call: TRBD2

cdr3_nt: TGTGCCAGCAGCTTAGTCGCCATAACTAGCGCGTATGAAACCTACGAGCAGTACTTC
cdr3_aa: CASSLVAITSAYETYEQYF
v_call: TRBV11-2
clone_size: -
j_call: TRBJ2-7
d_call: TRBD2

cdr3_nt: TGTGCCAGTAGTATAGCTAGGACTAGCGGGAGTGGCAATGAGCAGTTCTTC
cdr3_aa: CASSIARTSGSGNEQFF
v_call: TRBV19
clone_size: -
j_call: TRBJ2-1
d_call: TRBD2

cdr3_nt: TGTGCCAGCAGCGTAGGGGACAGGAACTACGAGCAGTACTTC
cdr3_aa: CASSVGDRNYEQYF
v_call: TRBV9
clone_size: few
j_call: TRBJ2-7
d_call: TRBD1

cdr3_nt: TGTGCCAGCAGGCGATTCCGGACAGGAGCACTTGAAGCTTTCTTT
cdr3_aa: CASRRFRTGALEAFF
v_call: TRBV28
clone_size: few
j_call: TRBJ1-1
d_call: TRBD1

cdr3_nt: TGTGCCAGCAGCCCAGCGGGACTAGCGGGTCCCGCGTCCACAGATACGCAGTATTTT
cdr3_aa: CASSPAGLAGPASTDTQYF
v_call: TRBV7-2
clone_size: -
j_call: TRBJ2-3
d_call: TRBD2

cdr3_nt: TGTGCCAGCACCCCTCCCCCTCCAGGCCCCTATGGCTACACCTTC
cdr3_aa: CASTPPPPGPYGYTF
v_call: TRBV7-9
clone_size: -
j_call: TRBJ1-2
d_call: -

cdr3_nt: TGTGCCATCGGCGGGCAGGGGGCGACTGAAGCTTTCTTT
cdr3_aa: CAIGGQGATEAFF
v_call: TRBV10-3
clone_size: -
j_call: TRBJ1-1
d_call: TRBD1

cdr3_nt: TGCGCCAGCAGCCCAGATACCGACAGGGGTGGTTGGGAGACCCAGTACTTC
cdr3_aa: CASSPDTDRGGWETQYF
v_call: TRBV5-1
clone_size: -
j_call: TRBJ2-5
d_call: TRBD1

cdr3_nt: TGTGCCAGCAGTTTATTTGAGGGTGGCACTGAAGCTTTCTTT
cdr3_aa: CASSLFEGGTEAFF
v_call: TRBV27
clone_size: -
j_call: TRBJ1-1
d_call: -